The following is a TCR beta chain sequence with its context. This clone was recorded a few times. It lacks a known antigen. No base-level quality is on record; no much larger clone is a single base apart. In total, approximately 610 healthy bone marrow donors made up the cohort. Cohort members were all nominally healthy when sampled, although unrecorded immune exposures were likely present. The donor was CMV seronegative and belonged to the group of over 350 seronegative cohort members. A peripheral blood sample was provided by each donor, and peripheral blood mononuclear cells were used for TCR beta sequencing. The Qiagen DNeasy Blood Extraction Kit was used to extract genomic DNA from the blood cell samples. Looking up the germline V gene yields CDR1 SGDLS and CDR2 YYNGEE. V is cut back by 2 bases and J by 1 base, with 7 bases in the junction unmatched. The CDR3 numbers 16 residues from cysteine through phenylalanine. CDR3 DNA only is kept here, 48 bases in frame from base 1.

The sample belongs to a study of cytomegalovirus exposure and HLA in healthy donors (TCRdb year 2017). At the level of the whole study: An earlier analysis of 587 of the donors reported about 250 Gb of sequence data and 100 million to 130 million unique TCR beta sequences from about 179 million T cells. The study was designed to test whether signatures of past pathogen exposure could be identified by cataloging public T cell receptors. Because of strong linkage in the cohort, roughly five DR-DQ haplotypes were treated as single units for association and clustering. On average, roughly 250,000 unique TCR beta nucleotide sequences were sequenced per donor among some 420 genotyped donors of the cohort, with around 19% of those sequences being non-productive. The study profiled the T cell repertoires of about 640 subjects by immunosequencing and related them to cytomegalovirus serostatus. Besides the first cohort of 550 to 750 subjects, a separate validation cohort made up of over 95 different subjects was used. The later analysis used no new phenotypic data to find candidate immune exposures, relying instead on TCR beta sequences and their occurrence across donors. The genetic ancestry cluster associated with self-reported Caucasian donors included 80% to 90% of the 300 to 400 genotyped donors. High-throughput TCR immunosequencing, statistical association of individual TCRs with disease status, and machine learning were combined to predict cytomegalovirus infection status. Donor age, sex, ethnicity and CMV serostatus were collected together with the repertoire data. In a later genetic analysis, genome-wide SNP genotypes for 398 of the 666 donors were used, and that subset was treated as a discovery cohort. Typing coverage varied by locus: about 629-640 donors for A, B, C, DRB1 and DQB1; roughly 500 for DQA1; over 600 for DPA1; more than 450 for DPB1. Roughly 300 gigabases of sequencing data and tens of millions of unique TCR sequences made up an early release that covered nearly 650 HLA-typed donors. A later analysis re-examined previously published TCR beta repertoires from 500 to 700 donors and added high-resolution HLA genotyping to investigate patterns of TCR occurrence. Every repertoire in the discovery cohort had been generated on one and the same sequencing platform. HLA typing covered class I and class II loci at four-digit resolution. To decide whether each TCR beta V gene segment behaved as functional or pseudogenic, an earlier analysis of over 500 of the donors relied on high-throughput TCR beta sequencing. Paper-wide results and their limitations: According to a later analysis, most CMV-associated TCR beta chains appeared to be HLA-restricted, and the HLA associations seemed to be driven largely by CMV exposure. An earlier analysis of approximately 530 of the donors showed that most TCR beta V segments appeared in productive rearrangements either about 90% or about 30% of the time, which broadly matched IMGT annotations. A further reported finding was that TCR beta sequences accurately predicted the HLA-A and HLA-B alleles for most subjects in the first cohort. In both the original and validation cohorts, the classifier was reported to diagnose cytomegalovirus status with high specificity and sensitivity. When HLA alleles, especially DR and DQ, strongly co-occurred, TCR associations were difficult to assign to individual alleles. In a later analysis, the rate of TCR association differed among HLA loci, with DRB1 alleles having the most associated TCRs and HLA-C alleles having the fewest. Because the 87-base-pair reads could not distinguish some IMGT-functional V segments, including TRBV6-2 and TRBV6-3, those segments were excluded. In a later analysis, HLA-associated TCR beta chains were found to be more clonally expanded and to have lower generation probabilities than equally common non-associated chains. At a false discovery rate of 0.05, a later analysis linked 16,951 TCR beta sequences to specific HLA alleles. Most TCR sequences were observed very rarely across donors, whereas some public TCRs were present in many individuals. This cohort had only TCR beta chains sequenced, and the lack of alpha or paired-chain data limited which features could be detected. The study listed 164 TCR beta chains as associated with cytomegalovirus. For the cohort, immune exposure information was limited to CMV serostatus. Because HLA typing was unavailable for some donors at each locus, only the typed subset was used in association tests. A cluster of highly shared sequence variants was judged likely to represent a technical artifact of the sequencing pipeline. Several of the top co-occurrence clusters appeared to be linked to parvovirus B19, influenza, CMV and Epstein-Barr virus, according to a later analysis. Presence/absence analyses assumed roughly uniform sequencing depth across donors, an assumption that may not hold. An association between a missense DCLRE1C variant and V-gene and J-gene trimming of TCR beta chains was found in a later genetic analysis and replicated in an independent cohort. It was suggested by the authors that the approach could potentially be generalized to other disease states and immunological phenotypes. Three of the identified cytomegalovirus-associated TCR beta chains were confirmed in vitro to be specific for cytomegalovirus antigens. Correlated functional status among segregating V segments might be attributable to linkage disequilibrium, but an unknown experimental factor could not be ruled out. A later genetic analysis reported fewer N-insertions in productive TCRs among donors in an Asian-associated ancestry cluster than the roughly 700-donor mean. Because counts were too low, about 18 rarely observed V segments, including chromosome 9 orphons, were excluded from the earlier analysis of around 640 of the donors.

Receptor amplification or capture employed the immunoSEQ multiplex PCR assay. The multiplex PCR relied on a mix of 60 forward primers for TCR Vbeta segments and 13 reverse primers for TCR Jbeta segments. A multiplex PCR assay on genomic DNA amplified the CDR3 region of rearranged TCR beta genes. The Illumina HiSeq System was used to sequence the amplified TCR beta libraries as 87-base-pair reads. The published analysis was carried out like this. Across the 670 or so repertoires, a later analysis counted approximately 83 million unique TCR beta chains, roughly 11 million of which were shared by at least two donors. A nearest-neighbor algorithm error-corrected the raw reads and collapsed the reads into unique sequences, merging closely related sequences to remove PCR and sequencing errors. Alignment of CDR3 sequences to IMGT reference sequences was used to assign V, D and J gene segments. For a sequence to be retained, a match of at least six nucleotides was required to both a V gene segment and a J gene segment. Rearrangements were called productive when the CDR3 lacked stop codons and stayed in frame with V and J; all others were non-productive. CDR3 was defined according to IMGT convention as the region running from the second conserved V-encoded cysteine to the conserved J-encoded phenylalanine. In an earlier analysis of around 640 of the donors, sequences lacking an unambiguous match to a single V gene segment were excluded. An earlier analysis of approximately 590 of the donors called V segments functional above 56.7% productive rearrangements and segregating when the between-donor standard deviation exceeded 5%. A statistical classification framework was built to diagnose cytomegalovirus status from the catalog of TCR beta chain sequences. In a later analysis, TCR nucleotide sequences were compared against IMGT/GENE-DB human TR gene sequences so that V and J genes could be assigned. Using the TCRdist pipeline, a later analysis assigned CDR3 sequences along with most-parsimonious VDJ recombination scenarios. A later analysis defined each TCR beta chain by its CDR3 amino acid sequence plus V-gene family, and excluded reads lacking a unique V-gene family. As a way to deal with suspected cross-contamination and a sequencing artifact, a later analysis dropped under 600 nucleotide sequences that were highly shared and had low generation probability. For each public chain, a later analysis derived a clonal expansion index from normalized ranks of inferred template counts within each repertoire. In a later analysis, generation probabilities were computed with a VDJ recombination model fitted to out-of-frame rearrangements, and the resulting probabilities were checked against IGoR. In a later analysis, TCR-TCR, TCR-HLA and TCR-CMV co-occurrence was scored with hypergeometric tests, and a repertoire-size bias correction was applied to TCR pairs. In a later analysis, false discovery rates were estimated by permuting HLA or CMV assignments 20 times. In a later analysis, co-occurring TCRs were grouped using DBSCAN, with TCRdist sequence similarity added in when clustering inside HLA-allele-positive subsets. Co-occurrence clustering excluded repertoires with fewer than 30,000 or more than 120,000 public chains, plus five with anomalous nucleotide sharing. Entries here come from immuneACCESS through TCRdb and include only in-frame sequences with V and J called. Some clones fail to appear in such tables; in the studies checked, an unresolved V gene covers under half of the shortfall, and the cause of the remainder is unknown. V and J calls and clone size follow that table, whereas D and trimming were derived from the DNA. The sample table records about 180,000 clones; just under 80% of these occur just once. Less than 2% of the sample rests with the top ten.

This chain joins TRBV9 to TRBJ2-5; TRBD2 aligns with 8 central bases. This clonotype was obtained from a woman between 25 and 40 years old in good health and CMV-seronegative. The sample consisted of PBMCs. DNA sequence: TGTGCCAGCAGCGTCTACTCCCGGGGGGGCCAAGAGACCCAGTACTTC. Its product reads: CASSVYSRGGQETQYF.